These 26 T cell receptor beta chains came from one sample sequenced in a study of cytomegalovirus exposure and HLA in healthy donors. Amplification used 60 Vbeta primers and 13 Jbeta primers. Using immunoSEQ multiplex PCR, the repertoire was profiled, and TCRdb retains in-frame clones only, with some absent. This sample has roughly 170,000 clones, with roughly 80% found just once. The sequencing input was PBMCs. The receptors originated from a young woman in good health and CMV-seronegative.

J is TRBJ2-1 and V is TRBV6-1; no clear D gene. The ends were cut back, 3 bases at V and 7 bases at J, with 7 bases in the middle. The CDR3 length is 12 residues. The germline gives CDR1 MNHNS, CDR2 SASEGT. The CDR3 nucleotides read TGTGCCAGCAGTGACTGGCCTAATGAGCAGTTCTTC. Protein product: CASSDWPNEQFF.

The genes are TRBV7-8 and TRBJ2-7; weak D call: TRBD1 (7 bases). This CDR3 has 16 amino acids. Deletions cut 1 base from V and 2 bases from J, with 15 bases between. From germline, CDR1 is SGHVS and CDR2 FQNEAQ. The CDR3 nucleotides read TGTGCCAGCAGCTTAGGGAGGGACAGCAATACCTACGAGCAGTACTTC. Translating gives CASSLGRDSNTYEQYF.

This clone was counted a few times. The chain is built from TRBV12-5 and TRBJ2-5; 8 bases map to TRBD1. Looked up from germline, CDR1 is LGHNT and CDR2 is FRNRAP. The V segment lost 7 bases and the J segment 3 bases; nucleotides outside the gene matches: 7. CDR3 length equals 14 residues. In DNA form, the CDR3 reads TGTGCTAGTGTTCCCCCGACAGGGGAAGAGACCCAGTACTTC. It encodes CASVPPTGEETQYF.

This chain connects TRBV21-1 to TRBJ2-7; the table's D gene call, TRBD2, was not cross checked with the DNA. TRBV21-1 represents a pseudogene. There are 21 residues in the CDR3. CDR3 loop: CASSKGPGGVTSGKNSYEQYF. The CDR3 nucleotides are TGTGCCAGCAGCAAAGGGCCAGGGGGCGTGACTAGCGGGAAGAACTCCTACGAGCAGTACTTC.

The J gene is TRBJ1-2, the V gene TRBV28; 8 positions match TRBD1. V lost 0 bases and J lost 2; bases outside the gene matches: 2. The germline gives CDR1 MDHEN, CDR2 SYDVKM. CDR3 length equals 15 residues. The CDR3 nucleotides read TGTGCCAGCAGTTTATGGGCAGGGGGCAACTATGGCTACACCTTC. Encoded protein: CASSLWAGGNYGYTF.

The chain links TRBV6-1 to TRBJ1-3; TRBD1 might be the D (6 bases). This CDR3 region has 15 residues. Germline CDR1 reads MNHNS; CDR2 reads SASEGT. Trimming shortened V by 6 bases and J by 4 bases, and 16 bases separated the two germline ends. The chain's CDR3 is CASRAGGAGGNTIYF. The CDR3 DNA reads TGTGCCAGCAGGGCGGGGGGGGCCGGGGGAAACACCATATATTTT.

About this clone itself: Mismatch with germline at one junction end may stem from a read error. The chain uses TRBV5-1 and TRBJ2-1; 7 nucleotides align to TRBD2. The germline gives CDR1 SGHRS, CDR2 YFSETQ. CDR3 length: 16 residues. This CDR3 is CASSRRTGGTADEQLF. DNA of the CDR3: TGCGCCAGCAGCCGCCGGACGGGAGGAACGGCTGATGAGCAGCTCTTC.

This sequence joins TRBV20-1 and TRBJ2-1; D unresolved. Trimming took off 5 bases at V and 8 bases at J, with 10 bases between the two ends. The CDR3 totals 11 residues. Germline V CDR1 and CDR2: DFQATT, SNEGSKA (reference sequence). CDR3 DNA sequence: TGCAGTGCTCCTCTAGTGGATGAGCAGTTCTTC. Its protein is CSAPLVDEQFF.

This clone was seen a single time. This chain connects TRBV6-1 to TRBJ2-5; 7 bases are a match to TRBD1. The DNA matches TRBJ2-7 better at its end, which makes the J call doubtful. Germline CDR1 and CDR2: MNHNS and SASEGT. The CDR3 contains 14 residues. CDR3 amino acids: CASSELTGPYEQYF. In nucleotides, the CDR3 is TGTGCCAGCAGTGAACTGACAGGGCCCTACGAGCAGTACTTC.

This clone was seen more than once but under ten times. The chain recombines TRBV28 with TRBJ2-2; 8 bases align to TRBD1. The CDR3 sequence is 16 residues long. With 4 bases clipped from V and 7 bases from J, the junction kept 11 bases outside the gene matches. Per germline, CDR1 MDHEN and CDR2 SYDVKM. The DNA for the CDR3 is TGTGCCAGCAGTTCGACAGGGGTGCGAGACGGCGGGGAGCTGTTTTTT. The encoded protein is CASSSTGVRDGGELFF.

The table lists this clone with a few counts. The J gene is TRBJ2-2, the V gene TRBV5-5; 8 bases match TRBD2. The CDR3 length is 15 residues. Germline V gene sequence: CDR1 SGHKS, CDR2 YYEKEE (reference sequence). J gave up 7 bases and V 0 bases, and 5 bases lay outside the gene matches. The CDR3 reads CASSLAERESGELFF. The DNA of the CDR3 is TGTGCCAGCAGCTTGGCCGAGCGGGAGAGCGGGGAGCTGTTTTTT. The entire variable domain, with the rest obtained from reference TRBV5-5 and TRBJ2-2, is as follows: DAGVTQSPTHLIKTRGQQVTLRCSPISGHKSVSWYQQVLGQGPQFIFQYYEKEERGRGNFPDRFSARQFPNYSSELNVNALLLGDSALYLCASSLAERESGELFFGEGSRLTVL.

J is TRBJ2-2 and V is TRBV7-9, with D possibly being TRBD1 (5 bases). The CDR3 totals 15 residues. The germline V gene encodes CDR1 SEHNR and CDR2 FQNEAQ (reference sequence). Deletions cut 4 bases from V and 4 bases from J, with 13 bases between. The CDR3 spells CASSSPSRATGELFF. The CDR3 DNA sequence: TGTGCCAGCAGCTCCCCCAGCAGGGCCACCGGGGAGCTGTTTTTT.

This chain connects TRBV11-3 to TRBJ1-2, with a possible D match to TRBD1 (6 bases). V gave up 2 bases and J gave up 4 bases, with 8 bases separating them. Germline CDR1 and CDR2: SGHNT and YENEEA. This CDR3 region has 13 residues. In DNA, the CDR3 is TGTGCCAGCAGCTTACGGACAGCCTATGGCTACACCTTC. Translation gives CASSLRTAYGYTF.

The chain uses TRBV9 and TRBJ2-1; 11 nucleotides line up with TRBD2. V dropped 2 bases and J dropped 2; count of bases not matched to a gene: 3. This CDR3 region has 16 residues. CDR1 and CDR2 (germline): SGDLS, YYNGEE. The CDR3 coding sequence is TGTGCCAGCAGCGTTAGCGGGAGGGAAACCTACAATGAGCAGTTCTTC. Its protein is CASSVSGRETYNEQFF.

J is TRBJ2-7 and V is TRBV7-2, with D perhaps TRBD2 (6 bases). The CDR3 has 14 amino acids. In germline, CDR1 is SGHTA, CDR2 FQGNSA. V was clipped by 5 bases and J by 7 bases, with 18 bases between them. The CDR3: CASSAALAGREQYF. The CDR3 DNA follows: TGTGCCAGCAGCGCGGCACTAGCTGGTCGGGAGCAGTACTTC.

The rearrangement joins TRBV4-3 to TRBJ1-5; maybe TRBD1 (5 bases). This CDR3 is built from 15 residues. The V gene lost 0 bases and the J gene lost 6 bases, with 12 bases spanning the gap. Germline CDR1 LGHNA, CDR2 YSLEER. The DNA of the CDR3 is TGCGCCAGCAGCCAAGAATCTCAGGGTACTCAGCCCCAGCATTTT. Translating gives CASSQESQGTQPQHF.

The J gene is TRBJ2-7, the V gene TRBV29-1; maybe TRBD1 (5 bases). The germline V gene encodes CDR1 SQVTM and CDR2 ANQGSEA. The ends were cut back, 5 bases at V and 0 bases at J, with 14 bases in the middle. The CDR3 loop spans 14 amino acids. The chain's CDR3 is CSVSLGHASYEQYF. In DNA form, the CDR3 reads TGCAGCGTTTCCCTCGGACACGCCTCCTACGAGCAGTACTTC.

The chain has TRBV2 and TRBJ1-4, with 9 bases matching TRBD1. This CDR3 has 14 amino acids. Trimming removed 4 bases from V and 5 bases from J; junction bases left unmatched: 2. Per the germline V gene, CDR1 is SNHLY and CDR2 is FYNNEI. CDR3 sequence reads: CASSADRGNEKLFF. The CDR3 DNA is TGTGCCAGCAGTGCCGACAGGGGGAATGAAAAACTGTTTTTT.

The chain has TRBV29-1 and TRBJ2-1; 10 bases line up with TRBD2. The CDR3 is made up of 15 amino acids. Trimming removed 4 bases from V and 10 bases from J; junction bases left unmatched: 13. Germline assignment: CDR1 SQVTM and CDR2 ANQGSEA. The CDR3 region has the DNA TGCAGCGTTGGAGGCCAGCGGGAGGGCCATCGAGAGCAGTTCTTC. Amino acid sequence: CSVGGQREGHREQFF.

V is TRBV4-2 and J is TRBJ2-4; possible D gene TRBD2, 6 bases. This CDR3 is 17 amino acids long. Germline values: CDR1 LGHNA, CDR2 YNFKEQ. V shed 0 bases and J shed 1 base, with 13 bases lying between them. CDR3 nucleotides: TGTGCCAGCAGCCAAGAACTAGCCCTGGTGGCCAAAAACATTCAGTACTTC. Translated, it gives CASSQELALVAKNIQYF.

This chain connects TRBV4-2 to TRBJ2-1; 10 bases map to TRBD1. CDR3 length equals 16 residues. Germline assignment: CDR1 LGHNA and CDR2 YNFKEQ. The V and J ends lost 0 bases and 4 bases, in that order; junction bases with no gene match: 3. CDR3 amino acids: CASSQDMGQGYNEQFF. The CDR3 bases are TGTGCCAGCAGCCAAGATATGGGACAGGGGTACAATGAGCAGTTCTTC.

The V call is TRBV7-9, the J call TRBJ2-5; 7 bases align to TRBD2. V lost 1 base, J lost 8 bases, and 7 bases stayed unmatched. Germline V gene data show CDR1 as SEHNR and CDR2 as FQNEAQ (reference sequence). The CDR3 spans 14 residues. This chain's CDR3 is CASSLGGLSRTQYF. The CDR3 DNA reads TGTGCCAGCAGCTTAGGGGGACTATCTCGTACCCAGTACTTC.

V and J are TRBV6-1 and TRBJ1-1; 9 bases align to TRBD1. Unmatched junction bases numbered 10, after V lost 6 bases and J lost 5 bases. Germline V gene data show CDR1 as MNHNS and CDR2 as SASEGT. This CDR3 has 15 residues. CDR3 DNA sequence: TGTGCCAGCAGCCCGGAGGGACAGGGTCGGACTGAAGCTTTCTTT. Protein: CASSPEGQGRTEAFF.

The CDR3 loop is CASSLAPSGRGTGELFF. CDR3 nucleotides: TGTGCCAGCAGCTTGGCTCCCAGCGGGAGAGGCACCGGGGAGCTGTTTTTT. The chain has TRBV5-6 and TRBJ2-2; TRBD2 matches 8 bases. From germline, CDR1 is SGHDT and CDR2 YYEEEE. This CDR3 spans 17 amino acids. Trimming removed 0 bases from V and 4 bases from J; junction bases left unmatched: 8.

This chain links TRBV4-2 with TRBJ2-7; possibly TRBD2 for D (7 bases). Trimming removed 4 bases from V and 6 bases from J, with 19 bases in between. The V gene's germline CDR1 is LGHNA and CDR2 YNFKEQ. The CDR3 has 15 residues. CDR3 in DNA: TGTGCCAGCAGCCCTAGAGAGGGGGGGTTCGGCGAGCAGTACTTC. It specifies CASSPREGGFGEQYF.

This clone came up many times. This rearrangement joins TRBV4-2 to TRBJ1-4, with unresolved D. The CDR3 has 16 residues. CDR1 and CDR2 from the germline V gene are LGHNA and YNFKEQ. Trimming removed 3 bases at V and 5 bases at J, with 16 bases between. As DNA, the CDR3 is TGTGCCAGCAGCCAGCAAAGTGGTGCGGGGAATGAAAAACTGTTTTTT. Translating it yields CASSQQSGAGNEKLFF.